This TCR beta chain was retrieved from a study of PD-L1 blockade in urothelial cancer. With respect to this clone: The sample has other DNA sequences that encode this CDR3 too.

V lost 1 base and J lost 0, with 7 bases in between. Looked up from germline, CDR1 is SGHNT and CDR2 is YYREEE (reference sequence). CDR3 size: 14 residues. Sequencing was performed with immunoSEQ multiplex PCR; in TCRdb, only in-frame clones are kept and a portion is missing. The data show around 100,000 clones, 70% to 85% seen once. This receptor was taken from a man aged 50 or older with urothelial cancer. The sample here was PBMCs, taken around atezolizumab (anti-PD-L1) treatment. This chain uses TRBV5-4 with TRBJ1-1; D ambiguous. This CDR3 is CASSLIGVNTEAFF. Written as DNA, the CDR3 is TGTGCCAGCAGCTTGATCGGGGTGAACACTGAAGCTTTCTTT.